A selection of T cell receptor beta chains follows, all from one sample in a study of immune characterization of retroperitoneal liposarcoma. One entry per CDR3 protein results from TCRdb running MiXCR on the PCR reads. Of some 9,300 distinct CDR3 sequences listed, approximately 35% are singletons. The sequenced sample was tumor tissue. These TCRs come from a female donor with retroperitoneal liposarcoma. Each CDR3 is given with its conserved first and last residue. A D gene is named only where the DNA matches it firmly. Size values are once, few and many counts, or a class for expanded clones, and some rows have none.

clone size	V gene	J gene	D gene	CDR3 protein	CDR3 DNA
-	TRBV6-1	TRBJ2-7	-	CAIRLGAYEQYF	TGTGCCATAAGACTAGGGGCTTACGAGCAGTACTTC
-	TRBV25-1	TRBJ2-3	-	CASSQPGFLTSTDTQYF	TGTGCCAGCAGCCAGCCGGGGTTCTTGACTAGCACAGATACGCAGTATTTT
few	TRBV10-2	TRBJ2-5	TRBD2	CASSESTSDETQYF	TGCGCCAGCAGTGAGTCGACTAGCGACGAGACCCAGTACTTC
-	TRBV6-6	TRBJ2-3	-	CASSYSQRPRQYF	TGTGCCAGCAGTTACTCTCAGCGACCCCGGCAGTATTTT
-	TRBV7-2	TRBJ2-5	TRBD2	CASSLSLAGEGETQYF	TGTGCCAGCAGCTTATCGTTGGCGGGAGAGGGGGAGACCCAGTACTTC
-	TRBV7-6	TRBJ2-7	TRBD1	CASSYFGQGAGEQYF	TGTGCCAGCAGCTACTTCGGACAGGGGGCTGGCGAGCAGTACTTC
few	TRBV7-8	TRBJ1-5	-	CASSSGAQPQHF	TGTGCCAGCAGCTCCGGGGCTCAGCCCCAGCATTTT
-	TRBV6-1	TRBJ2-5	-	CATPDNRGTQYF	TGTGCCACCCCAGACAACCGGGGGACCCAGTACTTC
many	TRBV11-1	TRBJ2-1	TRBD1	CASSFGTALLLRQFF	TGTGCCAGCAGTTTTGGGACAGCCCTTCTCCTTAGGCAGTTCTTC
medium-sized	TRBV7-3	TRBJ2-3	-	CASSPTRTDTQYF	TGTGCCAGCAGCCCGACTCGCACAGATACGCAGTATTTT
medium-sized	TRBV6-6	TRBJ2-1	TRBD2	CASSYGSGDSYNEQFF	TGTGCCAGCAGTTACGGTAGCGGGGATTCCTACAATGAGCAGTTCTTC
few	TRBV6-1	TRBJ2-1	-	CASSLRAVETQCF	TGTGCCAGCAGTTTGAGGGCGGTGGAGACCCAGTGCTTC
few	TRBV27	TRBJ2-1	-	CASRESSYNEQFF	TGTGCCAGCAGGGAGAGCTCCTACAATGAGCAGTTCTTC
-	TRBV6-5	TRBJ1-5	TRBD1	CASGGTGTGQPQHF	TGTGCCAGCGGGGGGACAGGGACTGGTCAGCCCCAGCATTTT
-	TRBV12-3/TRBV12-4	TRBJ2-7	-	CASASRAYEQYF	TGTGCCAGCGCGAGTCGGGCCTACGAGCAGTACTTC
-	TRBV7-6	TRBJ2-7	TRBD2	CASSLESGTSGVLGEQYF	TGTGCCAGCAGCTTAGAGTCCGGGACTAGCGGGGTTTTGGGTGAGCAGTACTTC
many	TRBV6-1	TRBJ2-7	TRBD2	CASSVSLAGGGNEQYF	TGTGCCAGCAGTGTCTCTCTAGCGGGAGGTGGGAATGAGCAGTACTTC
medium-sized	TRBV6-1	TRBJ2-3	-	CASSQDQTDTQYF	TGTGCCAGCAGTCAGGACCAGACAGATACGCAGTATTTT
few	TRBV11-1	TRBJ2-4	TRBD2	CASSLEGLAGRLGYNEQYF	TGTGCCAGCAGCTTAGAAGGACTAGCGGGAAGGCTTGGGTACAATGAGCAGTACTTC
-	TRBV25-1	TRBJ2-7	TRBD1	CASSEPPGTGNYEQYF	TGTGCCAGCAGTGAGCCACCGGGGACAGGGAATTACGAGCAGTACTTC
-	TRBV11-3	TRBJ2-1	TRBD1	CASFTGDRVGGNEQFF	TGTGCCAGCTTCACCGGGGACAGGGTCGGGGGTAATGAGCAGTTCTTC
-	TRBV6-5	TRBJ2-1	TRBD2	CASSSPGGVGREQFF	TGTGCCAGCAGTTCCCCGGGGGGAGTTGGGCGTGAGCAGTTCTTC
many	TRBV6-1	TRBJ2-5	-	CASSYRNQETQYF	TGTGCCAGCAGTTATAGGAACCAAGAGACCCAGTACTTC
few	TRBV11-3	TRBJ2-7	-	CASSPTGREQYF	TGTGCCAGCAGCCCGACAGGGAGGGAGCAGTACTTC
once	TRBV12-3/TRBV12-4	TRBJ2-3	TRBD2	CASSLYSLAGALSTDTQYF	TGTGCCAGCAGTTTATATAGCCTAGCGGGGGCCCTTAGCACAGATACGCAGTATTTT
-	TRBV27	TRBJ1-1	-	CASSSPAQTAEAFF	TGTGCCAGCAGTTCTCCTGCCCAGACAGCTGAAGCTTTCTTT
-	TRBV7-2	TRBJ2-1	TRBD2	CASSFGGGRREEQFF	TGTGCCAGCAGCTTCGGGGGGGGCCGGAGGGAGGAGCAGTTCTTC